The 3 T cell receptor beta chains listed next were all sequenced from one sample in a study of blood T cell repertoires in COVID-19. The table came from immunoSEQ multiplex PCR; TCRdb's copy has only in-frame clones and leaves some out. The table lists 120,000 to 150,000 clones, about 80% of them singletons. The specimen sequenced was peripheral blood. The origin of the receptors is a human donor in a cohort sampled during active COVID-19.

The rearrangement joins TRBV14 to TRBJ2-2, with 8 bases matching TRBD2. The ends lost 0 bases at V and 7 bases at J; junction bases unmatched: 16. Germline assignment: CDR1 SGHDN and CDR2 FVKESK. The CDR3 loop spans 19 amino acids. CDR3 bases: TGTGCCAGCAGCCAAGATCGAGGAGCGGGAGTCCCTAAAGGCGGGGAGCTGTTTTTT. This sequence encodes CASSQDRGAGVPKGGELFF.

The V call is TRBV18, the J call TRBJ1-1; D remains ambiguous. The germline V gene encodes CDR1 KGHSH and CDR2 LQKENI. Trimming cost V 6 bases and J 5 bases, with 13 bases left between them. The CDR3 has 13 amino acids. The DNA of the CDR3 is TGTGCCAGCTCCCGAGCGATGGAGACTGAAGCTTTCTTT. Protein: CASSRAMETEAFF.

To note about this clone: An end of the junction does not agree with germline; a read error may underlie this. V gene TRBV7-7 combines with J gene TRBJ2-1; 9 bases map to TRBD1. Looked up from germline, CDR1 is SSHAT and CDR2 is FNYEAQ (reference sequence). The CDR3 length is 15 residues. The CDR3 nucleotides are TGTGCTAGCAGCTCGATACAGGGGGCGCAGGATGAGCAGTTCTTC. It yields the protein CASSSIQGAQDEQFF. The whole variable domain, filled in from reference TRBV7-7 and TRBJ2-1, reads GAGVSQSPRYKVTKRGQDVTLRCDPISSHATLYWYQQALGQGPEFLTYFNYEAQPDKSGLPSDRFSAERPEGSISTLTIQRTEQRDSAMYRCASSSIQGAQDEQFFGPGTRLTVL.